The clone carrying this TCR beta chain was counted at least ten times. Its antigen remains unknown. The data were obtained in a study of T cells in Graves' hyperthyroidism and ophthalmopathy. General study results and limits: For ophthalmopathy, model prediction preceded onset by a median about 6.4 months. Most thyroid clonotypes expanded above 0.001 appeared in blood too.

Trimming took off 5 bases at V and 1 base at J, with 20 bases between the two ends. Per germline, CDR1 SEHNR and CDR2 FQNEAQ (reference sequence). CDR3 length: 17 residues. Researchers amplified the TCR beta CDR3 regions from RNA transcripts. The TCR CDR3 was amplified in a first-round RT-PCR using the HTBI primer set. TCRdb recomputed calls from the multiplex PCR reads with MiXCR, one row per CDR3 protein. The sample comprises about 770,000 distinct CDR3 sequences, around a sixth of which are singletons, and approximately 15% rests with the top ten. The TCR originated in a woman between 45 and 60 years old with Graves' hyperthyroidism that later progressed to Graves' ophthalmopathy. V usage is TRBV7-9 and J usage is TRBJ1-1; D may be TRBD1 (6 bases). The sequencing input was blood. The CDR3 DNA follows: TGTGCCAGCAGCCTAACCGGACTCAGGGGAAAGAACACTGAAGCTTTCTTT. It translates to CASSLTGLRGKNTEAFF.